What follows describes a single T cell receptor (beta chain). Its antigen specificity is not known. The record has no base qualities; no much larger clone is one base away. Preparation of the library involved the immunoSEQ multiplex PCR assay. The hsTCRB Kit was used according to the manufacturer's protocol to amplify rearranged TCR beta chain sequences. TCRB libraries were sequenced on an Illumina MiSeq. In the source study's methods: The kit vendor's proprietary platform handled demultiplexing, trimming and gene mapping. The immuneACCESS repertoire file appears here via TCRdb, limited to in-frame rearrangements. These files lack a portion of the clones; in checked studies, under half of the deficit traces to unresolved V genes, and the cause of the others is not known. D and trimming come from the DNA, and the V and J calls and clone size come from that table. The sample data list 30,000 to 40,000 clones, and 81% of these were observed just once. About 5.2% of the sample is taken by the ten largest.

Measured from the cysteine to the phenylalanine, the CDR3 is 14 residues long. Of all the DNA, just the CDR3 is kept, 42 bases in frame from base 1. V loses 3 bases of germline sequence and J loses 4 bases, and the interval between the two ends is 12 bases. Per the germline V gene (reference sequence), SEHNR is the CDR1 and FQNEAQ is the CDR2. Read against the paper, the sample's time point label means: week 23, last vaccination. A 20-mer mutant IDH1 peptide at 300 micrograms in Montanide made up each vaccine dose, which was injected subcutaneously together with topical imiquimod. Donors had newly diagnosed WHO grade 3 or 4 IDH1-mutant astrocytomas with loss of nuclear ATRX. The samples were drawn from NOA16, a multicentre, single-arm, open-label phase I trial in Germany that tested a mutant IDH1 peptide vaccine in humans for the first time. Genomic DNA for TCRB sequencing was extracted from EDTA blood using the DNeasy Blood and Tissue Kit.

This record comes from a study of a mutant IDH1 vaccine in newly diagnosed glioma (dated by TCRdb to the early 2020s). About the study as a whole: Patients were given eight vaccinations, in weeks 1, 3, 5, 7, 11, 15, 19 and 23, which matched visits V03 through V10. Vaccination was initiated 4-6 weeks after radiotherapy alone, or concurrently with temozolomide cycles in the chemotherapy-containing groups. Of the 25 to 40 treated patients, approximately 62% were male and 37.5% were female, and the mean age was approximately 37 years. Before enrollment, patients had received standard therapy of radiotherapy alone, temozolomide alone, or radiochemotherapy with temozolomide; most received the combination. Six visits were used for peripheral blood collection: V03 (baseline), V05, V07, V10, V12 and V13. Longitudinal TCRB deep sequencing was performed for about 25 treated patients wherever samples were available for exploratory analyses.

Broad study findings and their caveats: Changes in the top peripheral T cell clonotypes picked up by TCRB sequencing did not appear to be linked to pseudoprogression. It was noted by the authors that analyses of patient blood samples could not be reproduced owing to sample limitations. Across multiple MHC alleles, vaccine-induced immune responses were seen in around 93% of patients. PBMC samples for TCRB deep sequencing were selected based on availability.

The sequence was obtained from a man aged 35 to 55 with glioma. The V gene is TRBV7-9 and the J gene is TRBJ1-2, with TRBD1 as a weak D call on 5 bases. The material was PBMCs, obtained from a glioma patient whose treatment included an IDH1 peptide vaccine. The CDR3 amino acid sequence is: CASSFDQGGYGYTF. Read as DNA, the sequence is TGTGCCAGCAGCTTTGACCAGGGAGGCTATGGCTACACCTTC.